Given below is one T cell receptor (beta chain) in context. The target antigen is unknown. The data belong to a study of graft-versus-host responses after intestinal transplantation. The assay was immunoSEQ multiplex PCR, and TCRdb's table has in-frame clones only and misses some. The profile covers 80,000 to 100,000 clones, with about 89% appearing a single time and approximately 0.34% taken by the ten largest. Germline loops: CDR1 SGHRS, CDR2 YFSETQ. V lost 0 bases, J lost 1 base, and 16 bases stayed unmatched. CDR3 length: 21 residues. Study results and caveats: Researchers found peak circulating GvH clone levels linked to early post-transplant HvG declines.

V usage is TRBV5-1 and J usage is TRBJ2-3; 11 nucleotides line up with TRBD1. This sequence was found in a human donor who received an intestinal transplant. The sample in question was unstimulated CD4+ T cells sorted from spleen or lymph node cells, obtained before intestinal transplant. CDR3 coding DNA: TGCGCCAGCAGCTTGGATCGAGGACAGGGGGCTCCTTTCGGGGGCACAGATACGCAGTATTTT. The encoded protein is CASSLDRGQGAPFGGTDTQYF.